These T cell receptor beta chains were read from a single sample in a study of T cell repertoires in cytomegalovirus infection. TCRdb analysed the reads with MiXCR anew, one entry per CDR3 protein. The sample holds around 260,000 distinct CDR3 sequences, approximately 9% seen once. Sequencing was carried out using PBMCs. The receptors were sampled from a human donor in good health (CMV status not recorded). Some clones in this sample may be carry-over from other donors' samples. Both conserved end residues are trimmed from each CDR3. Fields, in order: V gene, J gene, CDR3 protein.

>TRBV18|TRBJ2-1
ASSLQGALGNEQF
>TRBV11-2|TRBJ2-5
ASSRTGAETQY
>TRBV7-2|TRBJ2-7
ASSRGQPSYEQY
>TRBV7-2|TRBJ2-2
ASSLRLARNTGELF
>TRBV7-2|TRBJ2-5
ASSSQGSRAKETQY
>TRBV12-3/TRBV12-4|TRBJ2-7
ASSLTPTSYEQY
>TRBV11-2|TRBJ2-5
ASSLEGSIETQY
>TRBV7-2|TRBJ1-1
ASSPPQGRGTEAF
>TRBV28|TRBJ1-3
ASSLFPGPIY
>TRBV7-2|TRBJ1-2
ASSLIHQGPGYT
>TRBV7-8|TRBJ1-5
ASSMGQGYQPQH
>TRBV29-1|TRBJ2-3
SVEVAADTQY
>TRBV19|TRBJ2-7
ASSKPTGTSGYEQY
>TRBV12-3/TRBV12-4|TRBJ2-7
ASSPGLAGLTEQY
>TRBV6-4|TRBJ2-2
ASSDPCGREGPGGELF
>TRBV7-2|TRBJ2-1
ASSLATSGSRVQF
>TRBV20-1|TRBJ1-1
SARRMNTEAF
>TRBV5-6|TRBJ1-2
ASSLGGILYGYT
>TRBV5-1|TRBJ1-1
ASRATGLMNTEAF
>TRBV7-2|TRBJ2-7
ASSRSGYEQY
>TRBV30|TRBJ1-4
AWSITTGTEKLF
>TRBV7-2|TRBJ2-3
ASSYRGAGPDTQY
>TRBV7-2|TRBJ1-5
ASSSRQGGVQPQH
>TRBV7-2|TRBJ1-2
ASSLHRADGYT
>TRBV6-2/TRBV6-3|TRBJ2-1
ASTVIRGSTGEQF
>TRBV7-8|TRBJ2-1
ASSSGLAGGGYNEQF